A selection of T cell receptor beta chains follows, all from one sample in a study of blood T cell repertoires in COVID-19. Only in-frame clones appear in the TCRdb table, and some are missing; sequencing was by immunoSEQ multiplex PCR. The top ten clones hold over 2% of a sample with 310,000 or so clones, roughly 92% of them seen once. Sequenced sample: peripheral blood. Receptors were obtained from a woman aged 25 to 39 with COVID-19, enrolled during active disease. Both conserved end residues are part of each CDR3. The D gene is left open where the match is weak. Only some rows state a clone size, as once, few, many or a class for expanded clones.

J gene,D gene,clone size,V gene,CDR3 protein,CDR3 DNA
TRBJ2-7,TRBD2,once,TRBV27,CASSSNPSGSSAYEQYF,TGTGCCAGCAGTTCGAATCCAAGCGGGAGTTCGGCCTACGAGCAGTACTTC
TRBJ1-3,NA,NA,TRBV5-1,CASSLPSRASENTIYF,TGCGCCAGCAGCTTGCCCTCAAGAGCGAGCGAAAACACCATATATTTT
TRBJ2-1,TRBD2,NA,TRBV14,CASSTLAGSSYNEQFF,TGTGCCAGCAGCACCCTAGCGGGCAGCTCCTACAATGAGCAGTTCTTC
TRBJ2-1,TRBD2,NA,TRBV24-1,CATSEAGPSEQFF,TGTGCCACCAGTGAAGCGGGACCGTCTGAGCAGTTCTTC
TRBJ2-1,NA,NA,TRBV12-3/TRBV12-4,CASSLSRDEQFF,TGTGCCAGCAGTTTATCCCGCGATGAGCAGTTCTTC
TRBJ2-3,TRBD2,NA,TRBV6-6,CASRLTSGSTDTQYF,TGTGCCAGCAGGCTGACTAGCGGGAGCACAGATACGCAGTATTTT
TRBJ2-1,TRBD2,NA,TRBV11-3,CASSLVSGSYNEQFF,TGTGCCAGCAGCTTGGTTAGCGGGTCCTACAATGAGCAGTTCTTC
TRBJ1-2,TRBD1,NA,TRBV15,CATSFGTETRGGYTF,TGTGCCACCAGCTTCGGGACAGAAACCCGAGGCGGCTACACCTTC
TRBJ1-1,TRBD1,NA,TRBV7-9,CASSSGTGGWGTEAFF,TGTGCCAGCAGCTCCGGGACAGGGGGCTGGGGAACTGAAGCTTTCTTT
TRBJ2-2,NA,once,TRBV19,CASKVMAGNTGELFF,TGTGCCAGTAAAGTCATGGCGGGGAACACCGGGGAGCTGTTTTTT
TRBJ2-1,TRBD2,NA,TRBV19,CASSMQGVGLAGGVTEQFF,TGTGCCAGTAGTATGCAGGGCGTCGGACTAGCGGGAGGAGTTACCGAGCAGTTCTTC
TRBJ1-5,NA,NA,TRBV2,CASTGRKVGNQPQHF,TGTGCCAGCACCGGGAGGAAGGTTGGCAATCAGCCCCAGCATTTT
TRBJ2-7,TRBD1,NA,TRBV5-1,CASSLDGQGFGTSYEQYF,TGCGCCAGCAGCTTGGATGGACAGGGGTTTGGAACCTCCTACGAGCAGTACTTC
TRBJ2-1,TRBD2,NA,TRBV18,CASSPDGGKGYEQFF,TGTGCCAGCTCACCGGACGGGGGGAAAGGCTATGAGCAGTTCTTC
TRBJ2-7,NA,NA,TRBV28,CASSFPGEQYF,TGTGCCAGCAGTTTCCCAGGGGAGCAGTACTTC
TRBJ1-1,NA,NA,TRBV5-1,CASSPQGDTEAFF,TGCGCCAGCAGCCCACAGGGAGACACTGAAGCTTTCTTT
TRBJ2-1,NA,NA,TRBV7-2,CASSLNRESYNEQFF,TGTGCCAGCAGCTTAAATAGGGAGTCGTACAATGAGCAGTTCTTC
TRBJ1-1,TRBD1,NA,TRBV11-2,CASSRRQGNTEAFF,TGTGCCAGCAGCAGAAGACAGGGAAACACTGAAGCTTTCTTT
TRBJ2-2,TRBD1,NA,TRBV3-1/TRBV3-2,CASSTQGTGELFF,TGTGCCAGCAGCACACAGGGGACCGGGGAGCTGTTTTTT
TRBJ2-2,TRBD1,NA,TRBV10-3,CAISERGQGFGNAGELFF,TGTGCCATCAGTGAAAGGGGACAGGGTTTTGGGAACGCCGGGGAGCTGTTTTTT
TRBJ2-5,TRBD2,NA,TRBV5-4,CASSLLAGGQETQYF,TGTGCCAGCAGCTTGCTAGCGGGGGGCCAAGAGACCCAGTACTTC
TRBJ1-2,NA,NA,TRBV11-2,CASSLDRRGDGYTF,TGTGCCAGCAGCTTAGATCGCAGGGGCGATGGCTACACCTTC
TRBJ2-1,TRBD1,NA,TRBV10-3,CAISGGQGTYNEQFF,TGTGCCATCAGTGGGGGACAGGGAACCTACAATGAGCAGTTCTTC
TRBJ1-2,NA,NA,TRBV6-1,CASSVQVGREGYTF,TGTGCCAGCAGTGTCCAGGTGGGGCGGGAAGGCTACACCTTC
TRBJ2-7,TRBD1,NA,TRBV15,CATGQGSGSSYEQYF,TGTGCCACGGGACAGGGGTCAGGGAGCTCCTACGAGCAGTACTTC
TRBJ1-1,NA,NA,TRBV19,CASSADRNTEAFF,TGTGCCAGTAGTGCCGACAGGAACACTGAAGCTTTCTTT
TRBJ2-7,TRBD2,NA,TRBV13,CASSLGGSGRLSEQYF,TGTGCCAGCAGCTTAGGAGGTAGCGGGAGGTTGTCCGAGCAGTACTTC
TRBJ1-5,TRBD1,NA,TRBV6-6,CASSYGQGNQPQHF,TGTGCCAGCAGTTACGGACAGGGCAATCAGCCCCAGCATTTT
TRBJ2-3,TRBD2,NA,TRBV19,CASSGTSGSYGDTQYF,TGTGCCAGTAGTGGGACTAGCGGGAGTTATGGGGATACGCAGTATTTT
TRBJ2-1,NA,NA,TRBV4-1,CASSQDTGFSYNEQFF,TGCGCCAGCAGCCAAGATACGGGATTTTCCTACAATGAGCAGTTCTTC
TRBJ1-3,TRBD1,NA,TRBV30,CAWRTKDYRGPGNTIYF,TGTGCCTGGAGAACTAAGGACTACAGGGGGCCAGGAAACACCATATATTTT
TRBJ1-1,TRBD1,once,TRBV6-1,CASSGQGRGWVDTEAFF,TGTGCCAGCAGTGGACAGGGGAGGGGGTGGGTTGACACTGAAGCTTTCTTT
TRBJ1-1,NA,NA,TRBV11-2,CASSSEGGRNTEAFF,TGTGCCAGCAGCTCCGAGGGAGGTCGGAACACTGAAGCTTTCTTT
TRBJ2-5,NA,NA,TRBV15,CATSRDTGWGDGTQYF,TGTGCCACCAGCAGAGATACTGGGTGGGGGGACGGAACCCAGTACTTC
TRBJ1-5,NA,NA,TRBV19,CASSMRADQPQHF,TGTGCCAGTAGTATGCGGGCGGATCAGCCCCAGCATTTT
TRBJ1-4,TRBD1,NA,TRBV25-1,CASSAQQGAWEKLFF,TGTGCCAGCAGTGCTCAACAGGGGGCTTGGGAAAAACTGTTTTTT
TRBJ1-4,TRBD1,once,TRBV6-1,CASSSGQGFEKLFF,TGTGCCAGCAGCTCCGGACAGGGTTTTGAAAAACTGTTTTTT
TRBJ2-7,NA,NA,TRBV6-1,CASSEQRLGEQYF,TGTGCCAGCAGTGAACAGAGGTTGGGCGAGCAGTACTTC
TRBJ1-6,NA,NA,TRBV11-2,CASSLETDYNSPLHF,TGTGCCAGCAGCTTAGAGACAGACTATAATTCACCCCTCCACTTT
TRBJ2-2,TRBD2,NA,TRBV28,CASSLWGTSGRASTGELFF,TGTGCCAGCAGTTTATGGGGGACTAGCGGGAGGGCCAGCACCGGGGAGCTGTTTTTT
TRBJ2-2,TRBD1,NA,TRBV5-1,CASSLVGQGTSTGELFF,TGCGCCAGCAGCTTGGTAGGACAGGGGACTTCCACCGGGGAGCTGTTTTTT